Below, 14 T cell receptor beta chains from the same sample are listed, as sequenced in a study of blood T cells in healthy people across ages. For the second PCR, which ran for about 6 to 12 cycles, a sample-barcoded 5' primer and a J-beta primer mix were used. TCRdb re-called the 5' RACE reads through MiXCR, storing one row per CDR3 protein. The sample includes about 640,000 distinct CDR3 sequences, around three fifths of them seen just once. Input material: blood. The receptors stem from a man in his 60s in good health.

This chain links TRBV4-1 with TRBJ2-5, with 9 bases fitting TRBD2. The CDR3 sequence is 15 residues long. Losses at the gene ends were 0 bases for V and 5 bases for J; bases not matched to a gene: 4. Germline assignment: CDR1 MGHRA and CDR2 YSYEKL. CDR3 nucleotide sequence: TGCGCCAGCAGCCAAGATCCTGGACTAGCGGAGACCCAGTACTTC. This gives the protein CASSQDPGLAETQYF.

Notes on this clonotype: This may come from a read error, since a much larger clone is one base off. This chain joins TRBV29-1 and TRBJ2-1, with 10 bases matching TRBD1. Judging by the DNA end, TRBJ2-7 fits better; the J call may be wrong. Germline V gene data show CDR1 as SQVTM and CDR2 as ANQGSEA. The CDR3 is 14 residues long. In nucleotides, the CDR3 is TGCAGCGTTGATGGGACAGGGGTATACAATGAGCAGTACTTC. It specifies CSVDGTGVYNEQYF.

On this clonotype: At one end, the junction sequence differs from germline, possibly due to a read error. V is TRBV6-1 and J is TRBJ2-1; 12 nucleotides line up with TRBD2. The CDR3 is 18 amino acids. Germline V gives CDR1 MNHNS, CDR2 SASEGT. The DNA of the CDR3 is TGTGCCAGCAGTGCACTAGCGGGGGGCCCTCTTTTCCCATATGGGCAGTTCTTT. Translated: CASSALAGGPLFPYGQFF.

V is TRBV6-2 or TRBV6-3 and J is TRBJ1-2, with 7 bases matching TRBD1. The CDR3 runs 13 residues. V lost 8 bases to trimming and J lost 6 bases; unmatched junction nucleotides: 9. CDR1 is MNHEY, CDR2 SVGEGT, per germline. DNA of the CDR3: TGTGCCAGCGGTGGTTACAGGGGCGATGGCTACACCTTC. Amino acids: CASGGYRGDGYTF.

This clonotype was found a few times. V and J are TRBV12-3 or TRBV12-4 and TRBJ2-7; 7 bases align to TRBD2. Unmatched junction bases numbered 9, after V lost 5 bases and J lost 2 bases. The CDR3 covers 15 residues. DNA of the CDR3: TGTGCCAGCAGTCATACTAGCGAAACCCCCTACGAGCAGTACTTC. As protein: CASSHTSETPYEQYF.

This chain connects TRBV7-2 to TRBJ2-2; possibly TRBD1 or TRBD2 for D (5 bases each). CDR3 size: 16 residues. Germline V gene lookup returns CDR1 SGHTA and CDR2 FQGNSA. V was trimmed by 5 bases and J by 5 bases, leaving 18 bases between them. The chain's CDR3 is CASSPIGVWGTGELFF. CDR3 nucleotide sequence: TGTGCCAGCAGCCCCATCGGGGTTTGGGGGACCGGGGAGCTGTTTTTT. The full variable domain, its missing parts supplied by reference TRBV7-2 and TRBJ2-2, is GAGVSQSPSNKVTEKGKDVELRCDPISGHTALYWYRQSLGQGLEFLIYFQGNSAPDKSGLPSDRFSAERTGGSVSTLTIQRTQQEDSAVYLCASSPIGVWGTGELFFGEGSRLTVL.

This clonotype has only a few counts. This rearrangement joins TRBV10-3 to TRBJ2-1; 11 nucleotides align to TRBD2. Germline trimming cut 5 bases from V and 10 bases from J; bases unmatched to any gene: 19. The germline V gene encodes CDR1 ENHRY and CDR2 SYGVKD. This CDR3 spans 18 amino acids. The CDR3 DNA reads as TGTGCCATCAGTTCATACCTAGCGGGGGGCGCGTATGTAAACGAGCAGTTCTTC. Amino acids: CAISSYLAGGAYVNEQFF.

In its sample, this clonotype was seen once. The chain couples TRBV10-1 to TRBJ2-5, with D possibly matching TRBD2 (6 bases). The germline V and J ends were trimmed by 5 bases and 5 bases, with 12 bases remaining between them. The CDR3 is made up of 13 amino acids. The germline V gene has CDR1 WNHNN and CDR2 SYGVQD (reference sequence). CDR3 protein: CASSREGGETQYF. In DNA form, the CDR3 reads TGCGCCAGCAGTAGAGAAGGAGGGGAGACCCAGTACTTC.

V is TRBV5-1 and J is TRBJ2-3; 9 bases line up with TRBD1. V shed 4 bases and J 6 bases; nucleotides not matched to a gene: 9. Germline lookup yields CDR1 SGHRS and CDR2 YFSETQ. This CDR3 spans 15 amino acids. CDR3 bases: TGCGCCAGCAGCCCGGGGGACAGGGAAATGGATACGCAGTATTTT. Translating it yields CASSPGDREMDTQYF. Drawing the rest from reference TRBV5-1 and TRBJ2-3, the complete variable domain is KAGVTQTPRYLIKTRGQQVTLSCSPISGHRSVSWYQQTPGQGLQFLFEYFSETQRNKGNFPGRFSGRQFSNSRSEMNVSTLELGDSALYLCASSPGDREMDTQYFGPGTRLTVL.

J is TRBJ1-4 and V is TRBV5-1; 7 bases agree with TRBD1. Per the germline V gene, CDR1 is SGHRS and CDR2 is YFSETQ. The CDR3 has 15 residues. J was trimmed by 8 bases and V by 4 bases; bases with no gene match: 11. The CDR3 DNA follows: TGCGCCAGCAGCCTGGGACAGCCCGGGGCGGAAAAACTGTTTTTT. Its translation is CASSLGQPGAEKLFF.

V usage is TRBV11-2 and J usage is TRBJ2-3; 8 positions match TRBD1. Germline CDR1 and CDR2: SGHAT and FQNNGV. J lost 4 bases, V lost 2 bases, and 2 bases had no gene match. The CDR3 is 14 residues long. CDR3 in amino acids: CASSLNRGSDTQYF. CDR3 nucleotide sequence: TGTGCCAGCAGCTTAAACAGGGGGTCAGATACGCAGTATTTT.

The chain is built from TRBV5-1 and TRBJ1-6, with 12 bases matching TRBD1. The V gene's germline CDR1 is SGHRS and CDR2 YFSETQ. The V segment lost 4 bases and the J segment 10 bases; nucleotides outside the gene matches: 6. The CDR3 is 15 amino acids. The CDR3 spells CASSPRDRGQSPLHF. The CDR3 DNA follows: TGCGCCAGCAGCCCCCGGGACAGGGGGCAATCACCCCTCCACTTT.

The CDR3 bases are TGTGCCAGCAGTCCTCCGGGACAGGGTGACAATGAGCAGTTCTTC. Its protein is CASSPPGQGDNEQFF. The chain recombines TRBV28 with TRBJ2-1; 9 bases are a match to TRBD1. The V gene's germline CDR1 is MDHEN and CDR2 SYDVKM. This CDR3 spans 15 amino acids. Germline trimming cut 5 bases from V and 5 bases from J; bases unmatched to any gene: 7.

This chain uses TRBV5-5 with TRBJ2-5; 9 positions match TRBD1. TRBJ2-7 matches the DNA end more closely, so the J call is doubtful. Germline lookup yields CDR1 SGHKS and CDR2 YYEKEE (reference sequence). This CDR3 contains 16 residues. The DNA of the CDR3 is TGTGCCAGCAGCCCCTCAACGGACAGGGGATACTACGAGCAGTACTTC. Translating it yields CASSPSTDRGYYEQYF.